The 9 T cell receptor beta chains below were found in one sample sequenced in a study of T cell changes during pregnancy in multiple sclerosis. Sequencing was performed with immunoSEQ multiplex PCR; in TCRdb, only in-frame clones are kept and a portion is missing. The repertoire holds more than 45,000 clones, around 93% seen once, with 0.64% in the top ten. This material consisted of CD4+ T cells from peripheral blood mononuclear cells, taken after pregnancy. These receptors all stem from a female donor with multiple sclerosis, enrolled in a pregnancy study.

The V gene is TRBV4-3, the J gene TRBJ2-3; D is perhaps TRBD2 (7 bases). The CDR3 is 17 amino acids. Germline lookup yields CDR1 LGHNA and CDR2 YSLEER. The V end lost 0 bases, the J end lost 3 bases, and 16 bases lay between the germline ends. The CDR3 DNA is TGCGCCAGCAGCCAAGAAAAAAGGGGGGGATCGACAGATACGCAGTATTTT. It codes for CASSQEKRGGSTDTQYF.

This clone has only one observation. The chain is built from TRBV6-1 and TRBJ1-5, with D perhaps TRBD1 (6 bases). Trimming stripped 1 base from V and 7 bases from J, with 14 bases between. The CDR3 has 15 residues. Germline loops: CDR1 MNHNS, CDR2 SASEGT. As DNA, the CDR3 is TGTGCCAGCAGTGAAGGACCACAGGGTCGGCAGCCCCAGCATTTT. Encoded protein: CASSEGPQGRQPQHF.

The rearrangement links TRBV5-4 to TRBJ1-2; 7 bases are a match to TRBD1. This CDR3 region has 16 residues. The V gene end was trimmed by 3 bases and the J gene end by 1 base; junction bases not matched to a gene: 9. Germline V lookup: CDR1 SGHNT, CDR2 YYREEE (reference sequence). CDR3 DNA sequence: TGTGCCAGCAGCTCCGAATCGGACAGGAATAACTATGGCTACACCTTC. Its protein is CASSSESDRNNYGYTF. Drawing the rest from reference TRBV5-4 and TRBJ1-2, the complete variable domain is ETGVTQSPTHLIKTRGQQVTLRCSSQSGHNTVSWYQQALGQGPQFIFQYYREEENGRGNFPPRFSGLQFPNYSSELNVNALELDDSALYLCASSSESDRNNYGYTFGSGTRLTVV.

The gene calls are TRBV10-3 and TRBJ1-5; possible D gene TRBD1, 5 bases. The V end was cut by 5 bases, the J end by 4 bases, with 12 bases between. The CDR3 extends over 14 amino acids. Germline V lookup: CDR1 ENHRY, CDR2 SYGVKD. DNA of the CDR3: TGTGCCATCAGTCAGGGTGGAGGGAATCAGCCCCAGCATTTT. This encodes CAISQGGGNQPQHF.

The genes are TRBV30 and TRBJ2-1, with D perhaps matching TRBD1 (6 bases). The germline V and J ends were trimmed by 4 bases and 13 bases, with 23 bases remaining between them. This CDR3 region has 14 residues. Per germline, CDR1 GTSNPN and CDR2 SVGIG (reference sequence). CDR3 sequence reads: CAWNPTGSRMNQFF. CDR3 nucleotide sequence: TGTGCCTGGAACCCCACAGGGTCACGGATGAACCAGTTCTTC.

The chain carries TRBV7-3 and TRBJ2-5; a weak D match, TRBD2 (6 bases). This CDR3 region has 13 residues. CDR1 is SGHTA and CDR2 is FQGTGA in the germline V gene. Trimming removed 4 bases at V and 1 base at J, with 7 bases between. The CDR3 here is CASSWGLQETQYF. CDR3 DNA sequence: TGTGCCAGCAGCTGGGGACTCCAAGAGACCCAGTACTTC.

The chain joins TRBV5-6 to TRBJ2-3, with TRBD2 matching over 7 bases. The CDR3 has 16 residues. CDR1 SGHDT and CDR2 YYEEEE come from the germline V gene. Trimming removed 3 bases from V and 3 bases from J; junction bases left unmatched: 10. This CDR3 reads CASSSLAAGRTDTQYF. The CDR3 DNA reads as TGTGCCAGCAGCTCCCTAGCGGCCGGTAGAACAGATACGCAGTATTTT.

This chain uses TRBV5-4 with TRBJ1-2, with D perhaps TRBD1 (5 bases). Trimming took off 1 base at V and 4 bases at J, with 14 bases between the two ends. CDR1 is SGHNT, CDR2 YYREEE, per germline (reference sequence). The CDR3 contains 15 residues. CDR3 sequence (DNA): TGTGCCAGCAGCTTGCCCGGAGACAGATTCTATGGCTACACCTTC. Its protein product is CASSLPGDRFYGYTF.

The chain recombines TRBV27 with TRBJ2-5; TRBD2 agrees at 11 bases. The ends lost 6 bases at V and 6 bases at J; junction bases unmatched: 12. The germline V gene has CDR1 MNHEY and CDR2 SMNVEV (reference sequence). The CDR3 spans 16 residues. This CDR3 is CASSRPVAGGPKTQYF. The CDR3 region has the DNA TGTGCCAGCAGCCGCCCCGTAGCGGGGGGGCCGAAGACCCAGTACTTC.